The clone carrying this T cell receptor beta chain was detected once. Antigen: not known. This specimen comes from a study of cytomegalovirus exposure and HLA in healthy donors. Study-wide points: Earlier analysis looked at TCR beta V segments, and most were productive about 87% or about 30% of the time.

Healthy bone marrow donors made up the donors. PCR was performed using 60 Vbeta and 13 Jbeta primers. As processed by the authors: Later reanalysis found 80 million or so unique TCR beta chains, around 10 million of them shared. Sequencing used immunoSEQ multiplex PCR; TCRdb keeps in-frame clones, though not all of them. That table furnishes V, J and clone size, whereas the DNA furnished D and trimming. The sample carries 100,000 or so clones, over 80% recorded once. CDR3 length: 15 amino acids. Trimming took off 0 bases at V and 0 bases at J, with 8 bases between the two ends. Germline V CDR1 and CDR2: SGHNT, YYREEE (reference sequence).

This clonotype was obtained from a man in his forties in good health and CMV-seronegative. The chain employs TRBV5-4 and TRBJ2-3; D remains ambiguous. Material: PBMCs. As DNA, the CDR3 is TGTGCCAGCAGCTTGGCGTCAGATAGCACAGATACGCAGTATTTT. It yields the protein CASSLASDSTDTQYF.